This T cell receptor beta chain was sequenced for a study of OX40 agonist ivuxolimab in advanced cancers. The protocol was immunoSEQ multiplex PCR, while the TCRdb copy is restricted to in-frame clones and leaves out a portion. Among 35,000 to 45,000 clones listed, around 83% were seen once. The CDR3 loop spans 17 amino acids. The V gene end was trimmed by 4 bases and the J gene end by 3 bases; junction bases not matched to a gene: 9. In germline, CDR1 is SGHVS, CDR2 FNYEAQ. This sequence originates from an adult with an advanced solid tumor such as melanoma, head and neck, liver or kidney cancer. The chain combines TRBV7-6 with TRBJ2-1; 10 bases fit TRBD1. The starting material was CD4+ or CD8+ T cells sorted from blood, obtained in a trial of the OX40 agonist ivuxolimab. The CDR3 is CASSSGDRGPNYNEQFF. The CDR3 DNA follows: TGTGCCAGCAGCTCGGGGGACAGGGGCCCTAACTACAATGAGCAGTTCTTC.